Listed here is a single T cell receptor (beta chain). The antigen is undetermined. Terminally differentiated effector memory CD45RA+ cells were excluded by CCR7 positive selection of CD45RO-negative cells. Over several immunoSEQ plates, each subset's genomic DNA was distributed in even portions. This table comes from immunoSEQ multiplex PCR, and its TCRdb copy is limited to in-frame clones, with some not included. The repertoire holds roughly 2.1 million clones, with under 95% as singletons. The data belong to a study of shared clonotypes between healthy human individuals. Study information: The plates for each donor numbered three CD4 naive, three CD4 memory, two CD8 naive and one CD8 memory. Overall study findings and caveats: Relative to memory subsets, naive subsets generally showed larger estimated richness.

Sequencing input: naive CD8+ T cells from PBMCs. This receptor was taken from a man aged 18 to 30 in good health. Some clones in this sample may be carry-over from other donors' samples.

CDR3 sequence reads: CAISSAGTEAFF. In DNA, the CDR3 is TGTGCCATCAGCTCAGCAGGGACTGAAGCTTTCTTT. The rearrangement uses TRBV10-3 and TRBJ1-1, with TRBD1 as a possible D gene (5 bases). The CDR3 covers 12 residues. Germline V gene data show CDR1 as ENHRY and CDR2 as SYGVKD. Trimming cost V 6 bases and J 5 bases, with 10 bases left between them.